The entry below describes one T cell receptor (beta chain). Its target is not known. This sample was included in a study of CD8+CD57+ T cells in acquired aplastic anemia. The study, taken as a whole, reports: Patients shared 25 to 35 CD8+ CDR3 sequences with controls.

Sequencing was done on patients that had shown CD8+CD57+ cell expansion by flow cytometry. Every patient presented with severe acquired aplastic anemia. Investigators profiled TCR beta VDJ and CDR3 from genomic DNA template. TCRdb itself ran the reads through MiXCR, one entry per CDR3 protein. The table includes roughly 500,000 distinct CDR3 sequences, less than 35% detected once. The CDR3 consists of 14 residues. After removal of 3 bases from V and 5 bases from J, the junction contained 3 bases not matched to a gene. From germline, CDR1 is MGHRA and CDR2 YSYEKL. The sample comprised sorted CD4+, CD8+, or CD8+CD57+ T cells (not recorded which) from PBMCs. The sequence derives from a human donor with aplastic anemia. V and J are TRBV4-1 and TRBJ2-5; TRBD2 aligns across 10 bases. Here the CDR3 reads CASSHSGGGETQYF. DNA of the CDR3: TGCGCCAGCAGCCACAGCGGGGGGGGGGAGACCCAGTACTTC.